This entry is about one T cell receptor (beta chain). CDR1 and CDR2 (germline): SGHDT, YYEEEE. The CDR3 has 17 residues. With V trimmed by 0 bases and J by 4 bases, 11 bases remained unmatched. Only in-frame clones appear in the TCRdb table, and some are missing; sequencing was by immunoSEQ multiplex PCR. The data contain under 2.5 million clones, less than 95% of them singletons. This sample was taken from a study of shared clonotypes between healthy human individuals. Overall study context: For every donor, three CD4 naive, three CD4 memory, two CD8 naive and one CD8 memory plates were used.

The sequenced sample consisted of naive CD4+ T cells from PBMCs. Subset: CD45RA+ positively selected. The gene calls are TRBV5-6 and TRBJ2-7; 9 bases map to TRBD2. The receptor was derived from a man in his late teens or twenties in good health. Some clones in this sample may be carry-over from other donors' samples. The CDR3 DNA is TGTGCCAGCAGCTTGGCGATAGCGGGAGCAGCGCGGTACGAGCAGTACTTC. The encoded protein is CASSLAIAGAARYEQYF.